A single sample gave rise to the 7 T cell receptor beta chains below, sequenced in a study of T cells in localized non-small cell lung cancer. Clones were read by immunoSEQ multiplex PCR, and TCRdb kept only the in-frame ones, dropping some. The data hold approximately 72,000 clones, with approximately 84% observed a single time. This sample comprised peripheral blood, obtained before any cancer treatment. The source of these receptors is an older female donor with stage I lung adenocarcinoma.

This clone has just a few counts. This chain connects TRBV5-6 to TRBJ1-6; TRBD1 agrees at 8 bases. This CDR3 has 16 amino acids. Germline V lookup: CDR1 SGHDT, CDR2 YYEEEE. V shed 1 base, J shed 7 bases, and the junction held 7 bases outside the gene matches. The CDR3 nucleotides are TGTGCCAGCAGCTTGCAGGGGGCTCGCCTCAATTCACCCCTCCACTTT. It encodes CASSLQGARLNSPLHF.

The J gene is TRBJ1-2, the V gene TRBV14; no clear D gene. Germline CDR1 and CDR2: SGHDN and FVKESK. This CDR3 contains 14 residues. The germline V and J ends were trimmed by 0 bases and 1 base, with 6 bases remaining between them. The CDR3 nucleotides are TGTGCCAGCAGCCAAGACCAGTTTAACTATGGCTACACCTTC. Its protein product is CASSQDQFNYGYTF.

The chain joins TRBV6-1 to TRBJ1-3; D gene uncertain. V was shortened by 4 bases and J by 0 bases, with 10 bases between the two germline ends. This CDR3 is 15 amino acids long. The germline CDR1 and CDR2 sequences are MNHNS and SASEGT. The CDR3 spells CASSGTDLSGNTIYF. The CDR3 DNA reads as TGTGCCAGCAGTGGCACAGACCTCTCTGGAAACACCATATATTTT.

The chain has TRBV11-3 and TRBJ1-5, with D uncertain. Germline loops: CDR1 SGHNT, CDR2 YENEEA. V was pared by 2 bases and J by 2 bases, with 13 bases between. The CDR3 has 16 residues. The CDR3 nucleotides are TGTGCCAGCAGCTTATGTCTTTATCGGGGCAATCAGCCCCAGCATTTT. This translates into CASSLCLYRGNQPQHF.

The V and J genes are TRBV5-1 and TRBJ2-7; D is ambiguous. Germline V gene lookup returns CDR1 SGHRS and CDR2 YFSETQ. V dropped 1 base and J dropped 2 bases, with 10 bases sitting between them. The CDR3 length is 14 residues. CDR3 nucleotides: TGCGCCAGCAGCTTGAACAGTCAAGCCTACGAGCAGTACTTC. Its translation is CASSLNSQAYEQYF.

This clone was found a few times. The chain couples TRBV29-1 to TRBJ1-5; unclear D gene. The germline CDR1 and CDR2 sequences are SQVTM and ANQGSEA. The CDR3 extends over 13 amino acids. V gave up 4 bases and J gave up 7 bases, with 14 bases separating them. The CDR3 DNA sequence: TGCAGCGTTGGGGAAGGTCTAGGGCAGCCCCAGCATTTT. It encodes CSVGEGLGQPQHF. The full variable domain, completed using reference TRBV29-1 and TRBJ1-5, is SAVISQKPSRDICQRGTSLTIQCQVDSQVTMMFWYRQQPGQSLTLIATANQGSEATYESGFVIDKFPISRPNLTFSTLTVSNMSPEDSSIYLCSVGEGLGQPQHFGDGTRLSIL.

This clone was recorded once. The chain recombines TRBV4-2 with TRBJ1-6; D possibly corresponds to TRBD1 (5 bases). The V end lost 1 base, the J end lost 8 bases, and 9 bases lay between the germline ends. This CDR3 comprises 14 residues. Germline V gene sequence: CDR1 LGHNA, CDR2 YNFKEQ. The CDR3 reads CASSQVGEHSPLHF. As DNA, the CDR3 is TGTGCCAGCAGCCAAGTAGGGGAGCATTCACCCCTCCACTTT.